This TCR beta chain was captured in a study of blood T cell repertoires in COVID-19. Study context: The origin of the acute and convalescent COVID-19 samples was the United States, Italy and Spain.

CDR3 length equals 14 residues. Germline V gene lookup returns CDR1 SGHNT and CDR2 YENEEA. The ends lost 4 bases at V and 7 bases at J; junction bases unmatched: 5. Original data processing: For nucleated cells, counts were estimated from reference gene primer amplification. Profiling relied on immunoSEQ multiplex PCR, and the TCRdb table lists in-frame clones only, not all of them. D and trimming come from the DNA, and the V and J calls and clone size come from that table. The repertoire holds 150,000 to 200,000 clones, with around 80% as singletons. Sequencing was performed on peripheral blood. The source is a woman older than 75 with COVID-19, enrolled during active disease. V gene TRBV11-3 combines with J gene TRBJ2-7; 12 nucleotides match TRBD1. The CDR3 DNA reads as TGTGCCAGCAGCTCGGGACAGGGGGCAGGGGAGCAGTACTTC. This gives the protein CASSSGQGAGEQYF.